Listed here are 5 T cell receptor beta chains from one sample, sequenced in a study of shared clonotypes between healthy human individuals. The table came from immunoSEQ multiplex PCR; TCRdb's copy has only in-frame clones and leaves some out. This sample has over a million clones, with roughly 95% found just once. The sample was naive CD4+ T cells sorted from blood. Subset indicated: CD45RA+ positively selected. The receptors derive from a man younger than 40 in good health.

The chain carries TRBV5-6 and TRBJ1-1; the D is unclear. Deletions cut 1 base from V and 3 bases from J, with 10 bases between. In germline, CDR1 is SGHDT, CDR2 YYEEEE. The CDR3 spans 14 residues. CDR3 DNA sequence: TGTGCCAGCAGCTTGCGGTCCATTTACACTGAAGCTTTCTTT. It codes for CASSLRSIYTEAFF.

V usage is TRBV28 and J usage is TRBJ2-7; D not certain. The CDR3 sequence is 14 residues long. V was clipped by 5 bases and J by 0 bases, with 11 bases between them. Germline assignment: CDR1 MDHEN and CDR2 SYDVKM. Written as DNA, the CDR3 is TGTGCCAGCAGTCGCACGCAGAGCTCCTACGAGCAGTACTTC. Its protein is CASSRTQSSYEQYF.

The chain couples TRBV9 to TRBJ2-4, with 9 bases fitting TRBD1. The length of the CDR3 is 14 residues. V shed 4 bases, J shed 9 bases, and the junction held 8 bases outside the gene matches. Germline V CDR1 and CDR2: SGDLS, YYNGEE. This CDR3 is CASSIRTGDIIQYF. The CDR3, as DNA: TGTGCCAGCAGCATTCGGACAGGGGACATCATTCAGTACTTC.

V and J are TRBV11-3 and TRBJ2-7; D could derive from TRBD1 or TRBD2 (6 bases each). V gave up 5 bases and J gave up 5 bases, with 13 bases separating them. This CDR3 comprises 13 residues. Germline assignment: CDR1 SGHNT and CDR2 YENEEA. This CDR3 reads CASSPGGRNEQYF. As DNA, the CDR3 is TGTGCCAGCAGCCCTGGGGGGCGGAACGAGCAGTACTTC.

This clone was counted a few times. This rearrangement joins TRBV6-5 to TRBJ1-3; D not resolved. The germline V gene encodes CDR1 MNHEY and CDR2 SVGAGI. This CDR3 spans 14 amino acids. V lost 5 bases, J lost 1 base, and 9 bases lay in between. CDR3 in DNA: TGTGCCAGCAGTAAAGGGCGATCTGGAAACACCATATATTTT. This sequence encodes CASSKGRSGNTIYF.